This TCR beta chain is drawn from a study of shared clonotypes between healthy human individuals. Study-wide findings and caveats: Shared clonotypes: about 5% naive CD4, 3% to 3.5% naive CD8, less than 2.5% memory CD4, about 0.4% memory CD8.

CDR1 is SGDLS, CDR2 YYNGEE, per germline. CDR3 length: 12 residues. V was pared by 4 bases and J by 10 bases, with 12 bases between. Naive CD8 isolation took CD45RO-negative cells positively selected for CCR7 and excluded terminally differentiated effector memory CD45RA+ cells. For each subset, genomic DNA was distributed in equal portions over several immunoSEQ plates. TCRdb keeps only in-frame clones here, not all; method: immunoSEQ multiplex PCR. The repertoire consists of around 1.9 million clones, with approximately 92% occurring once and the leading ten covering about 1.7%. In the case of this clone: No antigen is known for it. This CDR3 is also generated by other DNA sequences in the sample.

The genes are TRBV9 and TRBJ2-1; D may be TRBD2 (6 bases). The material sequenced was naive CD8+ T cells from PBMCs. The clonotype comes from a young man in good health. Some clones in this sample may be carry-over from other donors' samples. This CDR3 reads CASSSGGNEQFF. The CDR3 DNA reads TGTGCCAGCAGCTCTGGAGGGAACGAGCAGTTCTTC.